This T cell receptor beta chain was documented in a study of breast tumors, draining lymph nodes, adjacent tissues. From the multiplex PCR reads, TCRdb called clonotypes with MiXCR, one entry per CDR3 protein. The sample records 90,000 to 120,000 distinct CDR3 sequences, 21% being singletons. Germline loops: CDR1 MDHEN, CDR2 SYDVKM. V lost 5 bases, J lost 7 bases, and 13 bases stayed unmatched. This CDR3 is 15 amino acids long. Samples came from axillary lymph nodes draining the breast cancer. This clonotype was picked up many times. This receptor was taken from a female donor with breast cancer. Some clones in this sample may be carry-over from other donors' samples. The sequenced material came from axillary lymph node tissue. This chain uses TRBV28 with TRBJ1-2, with TRBD1 matching 7 bases. The CDR3 loop reads CASSPRGRKVLGYTF. Written as DNA, the CDR3 is TGTGCCAGCAGTCCGAGGGGGCGCAAGGTCCTTGGCTACACCTTC.